This T cell receptor beta chain is from a study of PD-1 blockade in mismatch repair-deficient tumors. Study-wide background: Enrolled about 2012-2016, patients had progressing, pretreated mismatch repair-deficient cancers of about a dozen types.

This clone was counted a few times. What it binds is not known. Broader study findings: Rapid post-treatment expansion, then contraction, generally preceding radiologic response, marked tumor-resident clones.

Germline V gene lookup returns CDR1 SGHTA and CDR2 FQGNSA. CDR3 length equals 18 residues. Trimming cost V 4 bases and J 3 bases; bases outside gene matches: 11. Clones were sequenced by immunoSEQ multiplex PCR, and TCRdb holds only the in-frame ones, with some missing. The profile shows about 21,000 clones, about four fifths of them singletons. All patients were mismatch repair deficient, assessed by either PCR or immunohistochemistry. The TCR-sequenced patients were three responders to pembrolizumab. The specimen was peripheral blood, collected 2 weeks after starting pembrolizumab. The gene calls are TRBV7-2 and TRBJ2-6; 8 positions match TRBD1. The TCR comes from an adult with mismatch repair-deficient cancer. The CDR3 DNA is TGTGCCAGCAGCTCAGCCGGGACAGGTTCTCGTGGGGCCAACGTCCTGACTTTC. Amino acids: CASSSAGTGSRGANVLTF. Full variable domain (remainder filled in from reference TRBV7-2 and TRBJ2-6): GAGVSQSPSNKVTEKGKDVELRCDPISGHTALYWYRQSLGQGLEFLIYFQGNSAPDKSGLPSDRFSAERTGGSVSTLTIQRTQQEDSAVYLCASSSAGTGSRGANVLTFGAGSRLTVL.